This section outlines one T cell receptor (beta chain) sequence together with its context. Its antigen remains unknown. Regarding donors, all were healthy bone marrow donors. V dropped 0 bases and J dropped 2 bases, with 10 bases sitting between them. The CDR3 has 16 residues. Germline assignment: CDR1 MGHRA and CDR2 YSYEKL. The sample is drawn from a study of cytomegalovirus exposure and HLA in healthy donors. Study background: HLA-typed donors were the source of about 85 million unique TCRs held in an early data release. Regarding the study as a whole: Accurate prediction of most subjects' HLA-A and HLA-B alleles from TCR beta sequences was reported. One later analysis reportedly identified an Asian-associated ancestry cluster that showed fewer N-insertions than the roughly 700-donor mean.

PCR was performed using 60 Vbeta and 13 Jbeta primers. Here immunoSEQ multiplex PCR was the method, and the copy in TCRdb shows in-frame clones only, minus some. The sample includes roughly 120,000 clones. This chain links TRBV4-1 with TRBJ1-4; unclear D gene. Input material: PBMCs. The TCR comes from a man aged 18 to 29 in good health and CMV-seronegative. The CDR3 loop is CASSQESGLTNEKLFF. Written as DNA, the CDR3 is TGCGCCAGCAGCCAAGAATCGGGGTTGACTAATGAAAAACTGTTTTTT.